What follows is one T cell receptor beta chain and its context. This specimen comes from a study of blood T cell repertoires in COVID-19. About the research overall: Sites in the United States, Italy and Spain provided acute and convalescent COVID-19 samples. PBMCs, B-cell-depleted T cells, or T cells were the source of the cDNA or gDNA that made up the material.

As processed by the authors: Quantification of nucleated cells was approximated via reference gene primer amplification. Using immunoSEQ multiplex PCR, the repertoire was profiled, and TCRdb retains in-frame clones only, with some absent. The DNA was the basis for D and trimming; V, J and clone size are from that table. This sample has about 200,000 clones, with approximately 80% found just once. The CDR3 contains 15 residues. The V and J ends lost 4 bases and 4 bases, in that order; junction bases with no gene match: 6. Germline loops: CDR1 LNHDA, CDR2 SQIVND (reference sequence). This clonotype originated in a man in his forties or fifties with acute or convalescent COVID-19. Source material: peripheral blood. The rearrangement links TRBV19 to TRBJ1-3, with 8 bases fitting TRBD1. CDR3 coding DNA: TGTGCCAGTAGTACGAAGACAGGGGTCGGAAACACCATATATTTT. Its protein product is CASSTKTGVGNTIYF.